The 26 T cell receptor beta chains below all came from one sample that was sequenced in a study of OX40 agonist ivuxolimab in advanced cancers. The data were produced by immunoSEQ multiplex PCR, yet TCRdb's version contains in-frame clones alone and is incomplete. Seen here are 7,500 to 10,000 clones, about 73% observed once, and the top ten hold roughly 28%. Sequencing used CD4+ or CD8+ T cells sorted from blood, obtained in a trial of the OX40 agonist ivuxolimab. These receptors were obtained from an adult with an advanced solid tumor such as melanoma, head and neck, liver or kidney cancer.

Only one count was recorded for this clone. The chain employs TRBV9 and TRBJ1-2; D may be TRBD1 (6 bases). Germline assignment: CDR1 SGDLS and CDR2 YYNGEE. V lost 3 bases, J lost 3 bases, and 9 bases lay in between. The CDR3 sequence is 13 residues long. CDR3 residues: CASSGGQYYGYTF. CDR3 coding DNA: TGTGCCAGCAGCGGCGGACAGTACTATGGCTACACCTTC.

The V and J genes are TRBV29-1 and TRBJ2-7; D unclear. The ends were cut back, 1 base at V and 3 bases at J, with 4 bases in the middle. The germline gives CDR1 SQVTM, CDR2 ANQGSEA. The CDR3 length is 11 residues. CDR3 in DNA: TGCAGCGTTGAAGTTGGCTACGAGCAGTACTTC. This encodes CSVEVGYEQYF.

The chain recombines TRBV7-9 with TRBJ2-7, with TRBD2 as a possible D gene (6 bases). The CDR3 runs to 13 residues. The V end was cut by 4 bases, the J end by 4 bases, with 11 bases between. The germline V gene has CDR1 SEHNR and CDR2 FQNEAQ (reference sequence). The CDR3 is CASSSWTIYEQYF. The CDR3 DNA reads as TGTGCCAGCAGCTCCTGGACTATTTACGAGCAGTACTTC.

This clone was seen a handful of times. This chain uses TRBV9 with TRBJ1-1; D gene ambiguous. The germline V gene has CDR1 SGDLS and CDR2 YYNGEE. Between the trimmed V and J ends, which lost 0 bases and 1 base, there was a span of 10 bases. The CDR3 totals 15 residues. For the CDR3, the DNA is TGTGCCAGCAGCGTAGAATCCAACCCGAACACTGAAGCTTTCTTT. It is translated as CASSVESNPNTEAFF.

The chain links TRBV6-1 to TRBJ1-2; no definite D call. This CDR3 has 16 residues. Per the germline V gene, CDR1 is MNHNS and CDR2 is SASEGT. The V gene lost 1 base and the J gene lost 4 bases, with 16 bases spanning the gap. CDR3 DNA sequence: TGTGCCAGCAGTGAAGGCCCTCCGTCAGGAATCTATGGCTACACCTTC. Its protein product is CASSEGPPSGIYGYTF.

The J gene is TRBJ1-2, the V gene TRBV2, with 7 bases that match TRBD1. V lost 5 bases to trimming and J lost 4 bases; unmatched junction nucleotides: 10. The CDR3 is 15 amino acids. Germline V gene lookup returns CDR1 SNHLY and CDR2 FYNNEI. The CDR3 sequence is CASSSGQTSFYGYTF. In DNA, the CDR3 is TGTGCCAGCAGTTCGGGACAGACATCCTTCTATGGCTACACCTTC.

The chain has TRBV10-1 and TRBJ2-3, with 9 bases aligning to TRBD2. The germline V gene encodes CDR1 WNHNN and CDR2 SYGVQD (reference sequence). After removal of 9 bases from V and 0 bases from J, the junction contained 1 base not matched to a gene. This CDR3 contains 13 residues. This chain's CDR3 is CARLAGSTDTQYF. The CDR3 DNA reads as TGCGCCAGACTAGCGGGCAGCACAGATACGCAGTATTTT.

This clone was seen only once. V usage is TRBV11-1 and J usage is TRBJ2-2; D may be TRBD1 or TRBD2 (6 bases each). The CDR3 spans 16 residues. V was shortened by 0 bases and J by 6 bases, with 14 bases between the two germline ends. Germline CDR1 reads SGHAT; CDR2 reads FQDESV (reference sequence). The CDR3 nucleotides read TGTGCCAGCAGCTTAGCGTTCGGGGGCTCCTCCGGGGAGCTGTTTTTT. Protein product: CASSLAFGGSSGELFF.

The CDR3 DNA reads TGTGCCAGTAGTCTCTCCTCTGAGGGGGCGGGAGATTACAATGAGCAGTTCTTC. As protein: CASSLSSEGAGDYNEQFF. The rearrangement uses TRBV19 and TRBJ2-1; D may be TRBD1 or TRBD2 (7 bases each). Germline CDR1 and CDR2: LNHDA and SQIVND (reference sequence). The CDR3 consists of 18 residues. V lost 5 bases and J lost 4, with 24 bases in between.

This rearrangement joins TRBV7-9 to TRBJ2-3; 7 nucleotides align to TRBD2. The length of the CDR3 is 16 residues. V shed 4 bases, J shed 4 bases, and the junction held 11 bases outside the gene matches. In germline, CDR1 is SEHNR, CDR2 FQNEAQ (reference sequence). The CDR3 region has the DNA TGTGCCAGCAGCTCCCGCACGACTAGCAGGGCAGATACGCAGTATTTT. Protein product: CASSSRTTSRADTQYF.

Note on this clone: The same CDR3 can be traced to other DNA sequences in this sample. The rearrangement links TRBV7-2 to TRBJ1-1; the D is unclear. The CDR3 is 13 amino acids. Trimming pared 5 bases from V and 3 bases from J, leaving 10 bases between. Germline loops: CDR1 SGHTA, CDR2 FQGNSA. The CDR3 sequence: CASSPTPYTEAFF. CDR3 nucleotides: TGTGCCAGCAGCCCAACACCGTACACTGAAGCTTTCTTT.

The genes are TRBV29-1 and TRBJ2-2; D not certain. In germline, CDR1 is SQVTM, CDR2 ANQGSEA. The CDR3 totals 12 residues. V lost 5 bases and J 2 bases, leaving 6 bases between the germline ends. In DNA, the CDR3 is TGCAGCGTTATAGAAAACACCGGGGAGCTGTTTTTT. Translated, it gives CSVIENTGELFF.

The rearrangement links TRBV27 to TRBJ2-2, with D perhaps matching TRBD2 (7 bases). The germline CDR1 and CDR2 sequences are MNHEY and SMNVEV (reference sequence). V shed 2 bases and J shed 7 bases, with 11 bases lying between them. The CDR3 runs 14 residues. DNA of the CDR3: TGTGCCAGCAGTTTAGCGGGGGCGGGCGGGGAGCTGTTTTTT. Its translation is CASSLAGAGGELFF.

The rearrangement links TRBV4-1 to TRBJ1-2; D is unresolved. The CDR3 is 12 amino acids. Trimming left V 3 bases short and J 3 bases short, with 5 bases between. In germline, CDR1 is MGHRA, CDR2 YSYEKL. CDR3 amino acids: CASSHPDYGYTF. The CDR3, as DNA: TGCGCCAGCAGCCACCCTGACTATGGCTACACCTTC.

This clone was counted only a few times. This chain joins TRBV7-3 and TRBJ2-1, with TRBD2 matching over 10 bases. The junction had 0 bases not matched to a gene; V was cut back by 3 bases and J by 10 bases. The CDR3 is made up of 12 amino acids. Germline values: CDR1 SGHTA, CDR2 FQGTGA. The CDR3 is CASSFSGGEQFF. Written as DNA, the CDR3 is TGTGCCAGCAGCTTTAGCGGGGGGGAGCAGTTCTTC. Full variable domain (outside the CDR3, taken from reference TRBV7-3 and TRBJ2-1): GAGVSQTPSNKVTEKGKYVELRCDPISGHTALYWYRQSLGQGPEFLIYFQGTGAADDSGLPNDRFFAVRPEGSVSTLKIQRTERGDSAVYLCASSFSGGEQFFGPGTRLTVL.

This clone is medium-sized within its sample. The chain is built from TRBV28 and TRBJ1-4; maybe TRBD1 (5 bases). The V end was cut by 8 bases, the J end by 0 bases, with 19 bases between. The CDR3 consists of 17 residues. CDR1 is MDHEN, CDR2 SYDVKM, per germline. The CDR3 reads CASQLGVGVATNEKLFF. In nucleotides, the CDR3 is TGTGCCAGCCAACTAGGGGTGGGGGTTGCAACTAATGAAAAACTGTTTTTT.

This chain connects TRBV29-1 to TRBJ1-2; 9 bases fit TRBD1. The CDR3 totals 14 residues. V lost 6 bases, J lost 4 bases, and 9 bases stayed unmatched. Germline V gives CDR1 SQVTM, CDR2 ANQGSEA. The CDR3 region has the DNA TGCAGCGTGGAGGGACAGGGAAGGGGCTATGGCTACACCTTC. Amino acids: CSVEGQGRGYGYTF.

This clone was seen only a few times. V gene TRBV5-3 combines with J gene TRBJ1-1; D may be TRBD1 (6 bases). TRBV5-3 is flagged as an ORF with uncertain function. Trimming removed 3 bases from V and 5 bases from J, with 17 bases in between. The length of the CDR3 is 15 residues. The CDR3 nucleotides are TGTGCCAGAAGCTCCCCCGGCCAGGGGATAACTGAAGCTTTCTTT. As protein: CARSSPGQGITEAFF.

This chain connects TRBV18 to TRBJ2-7; perhaps D is TRBD1 or TRBD2 (5 bases each). Between the trimmed V and J ends, which lost 6 bases and 0 bases, there was a span of 9 bases. This CDR3 contains 13 residues. Germline CDR1 and CDR2: KGHSH and LQKENI. The CDR3 reads CASSEGTSYEQYF. In nucleotides, the CDR3 is TGTGCCAGCTCGGAAGGGACCTCCTACGAGCAGTACTTC.

Many counts were recorded for this clone. V and J are TRBV15 and TRBJ2-1; no clear D gene. Germline V CDR1 and CDR2: LNHNV, YYDKDF (reference sequence). The V end lost 5 bases, the J end lost 0 bases, and 11 bases lay between the germline ends. This CDR3 comprises 15 residues. CDR3 sequence (DNA): TGTGCCACCAGCCATCTCATGAGCTCCTACAATGAGCAGTTCTTC. This gives the protein CATSHLMSSYNEQFF.

This rearrangement joins TRBV28 to TRBJ2-7; D possibly uses TRBD1 or TRBD2 (5 bases each). The V end lost 4 bases, the J end lost 2 bases, and 18 bases lay between the germline ends. The CDR3 spans 16 residues. CDR1 and CDR2 from the germline V gene are MDHEN and SYDVKM. The CDR3 DNA follows: TGTGCCAGCAGTTCATACGTGGGACGGAGGACCTACGAGCAGTACTTC. Its protein is CASSSYVGRRTYEQYF.

The chain recombines TRBV7-9 with TRBJ2-3; D is ambiguous. The CDR3 sequence is 13 residues long. The germline CDR1 and CDR2 sequences are SEHNR and FQNEAQ (reference sequence). V lost 3 bases to trimming and J lost 2 bases, with 6 bases between them. CDR3: CASSLGPTDTQYF. Here the CDR3 DNA reads TGTGCCAGCAGCTTGGGCCCCACAGATACGCAGTATTTT.

The chain has TRBV11-1 and TRBJ2-3; TRBD1 is a possible D gene (5 bases). The CDR3 has 14 residues. Germline-derived CDR1 and CDR2 are SGHAT and FQDESV (reference sequence). The V end lost 4 bases, the J end lost 10 bases, and 18 bases lay between the germline ends. CDR3 DNA: TGTGCCAGCAGCTCCGCAGGGAATTCAAAGGCGCAGTATTTT. This translates into CASSSAGNSKAQYF. Full variable domain (remainder filled in from reference TRBV11-1 and TRBJ2-3): EAEVAQSPRYKITEKSQAVAFWCDPISGHATLYWYRQILGQGPELLVQFQDESVVDDSQLPKDRFSAERLKGVDSTLKIQPAELGDSAMYLCASSSAGNSKAQYFGPGTRLTVL.

This clone was detected only once. The rearrangement links TRBV6-5 to TRBJ1-4; 8 positions agree with TRBD1. Germline values: CDR1 MNHEY, CDR2 SVGAGI. J lost 7 bases, V lost 6 bases, and 7 bases had no gene match. This CDR3 comprises 14 residues. The CDR3 reads CASRITGGGEKLFF. The CDR3 DNA is TGTGCCAGCAGGATAACAGGGGGTGGTGAAAAACTGTTTTTT.

The V call is TRBV5-6, the J call TRBJ2-3, with unresolved D. Germline CDR1 reads SGHDT; CDR2 reads YYEEEE. V gave up 0 bases and J gave up 11 bases, with 7 bases separating them. The CDR3 loop spans 11 amino acids. Written as DNA, the CDR3 is TGTGCCAGCAGCTTGGGGACCCAGCAGTATTTT. Translating it yields CASSLGTQQYF.

V and J are TRBV5-1 and TRBJ2-1; weak D call: TRBD1 (6 bases). Germline CDR1 and CDR2: SGHRS and YFSETQ. With 5 bases removed from V and 4 bases from J, the gap between germline ends came to 10 bases. The CDR3 has 13 residues. CDR3 in amino acids: CASRPTGYNEQFF. CDR3 nucleotide sequence: TGCGCCAGCAGACCCACAGGGTACAATGAGCAGTTCTTC.